A selection of T cell receptor beta chains follows, all from one sample in a study of T cells in Graves' hyperthyroidism and ophthalmopathy. TCRdb re-called the multiplex PCR reads through MiXCR, storing one row per CDR3 protein. The sample yields approximately 300,000 distinct CDR3 sequences, approximately 19% seen once. The sequenced material came from blood. The origin of the receptors is a man aged 50-59 years with Graves' ophthalmopathy. The CDR3 runs from the conserved cysteine through the conserved F or W. Fields, in order: J gene, V gene, clone size, D gene, CDR3 DNA, CDR3 protein. A D gene is named only where the DNA matches it firmly. Size values are once, few and many counts, or a class for expanded clones, and some rows have none.

j_gene: TRBJ2-7; v_gene: TRBV6-1; abundance: -; d_gene: -; CDR3nt: TGTGCCAGCACCTGGGGAGCTCCGGGACCTACCTACGAGCAGTACTTC; CDR3aa: CASTWGAPGPTYEQYF
j_gene: TRBJ1-5; v_gene: TRBV7-2; abundance: few; d_gene: TRBD1; CDR3nt: TGTGCCAGCAGCGCCAACAGGGGCTTCGGTCAGCCCCAGCATTTT; CDR3aa: CASSANRGFGQPQHF
j_gene: TRBJ2-2; v_gene: TRBV28; abundance: -; d_gene: -; CDR3nt: TGTGTCAGCAGTCCCGGACTATGGAACACCGGGGAGCTGTTTTTT; CDR3aa: CVSSPGLWNTGELFF
j_gene: TRBJ1-1; v_gene: TRBV2; abundance: many; d_gene: -; CDR3nt: TGTGCCAGCACTCCGGACCGAGATGAAGCTTTCTTT; CDR3aa: CASTPDRDEAFF
j_gene: TRBJ2-5; v_gene: TRBV6-1; abundance: few; d_gene: -; CDR3nt: TGTGCCAGCAGCCCCGGGCCCACACTAGGGACCCAGTACTTC; CDR3aa: CASSPGPTLGTQYF
j_gene: TRBJ1-3; v_gene: TRBV20-1; abundance: few; d_gene: -; CDR3nt: TGCAGTGCCCGGGAGAGCTCTGGAAACACCATATATTTT; CDR3aa: CSARESSGNTIYF
j_gene: TRBJ2-1; v_gene: TRBV19; abundance: -; d_gene: -; CDR3nt: TGTGCCAGTAGTAGGGGCGACAGCGGCAATGAGCAGTTCTTC; CDR3aa: CASSRGDSGNEQFF
j_gene: TRBJ2-7; v_gene: TRBV7-2; abundance: many; d_gene: -; CDR3nt: TGTGCCAGCAGCTTAGAGGTCAGATCCTACGAGCAGTACTTC; CDR3aa: CASSLEVRSYEQYF
j_gene: TRBJ2-7; v_gene: TRBV7-3; abundance: few; d_gene: TRBD1; CDR3nt: TGTGCCAGCAGCTCTACCGGGACAGACGGGCCGACGGACTACGAGCAGTACTTC; CDR3aa: CASSSTGTDGPTDYEQYF
j_gene: TRBJ2-1; v_gene: TRBV30; abundance: many; d_gene: -; CDR3nt: TGTGCCTGGAGTGTACTCGGGACGGCCGATGAGCAGTTCTTC; CDR3aa: CAWSVLGTADEQFF
j_gene: TRBJ1-1; v_gene: TRBV29-1; abundance: -; d_gene: -; CDR3nt: TGCAGCGTCCCAACCAGGGGATCCGTGAACACTGAAGCTTTCTTT; CDR3aa: CSVPTRGSVNTEAFF
j_gene: TRBJ1-5; v_gene: TRBV19; abundance: once; d_gene: -; CDR3nt: TGTGCCAGTAGAACAAACTTACAGGGTTCCTTTCTTCGGGATCAGCCCCAGCATTTT; CDR3aa: CASRTNLQGSFLRDQPQHF
j_gene: TRBJ2-7; v_gene: TRBV20-1; abundance: -; d_gene: TRBD1; CDR3nt: TGCAGTGCTAGAGACTTTGGGGTACGGGGACAGTTCTACGAGCAGTACTTC; CDR3aa: CSARDFGVRGQFYEQYF
j_gene: TRBJ2-7; v_gene: TRBV20-1; abundance: many; d_gene: -; CDR3nt: TGCAGTGCCCCCCTAGATAGAGCGGTCTACGAGCAGTACTTC; CDR3aa: CSAPLDRAVYEQYF
j_gene: TRBJ2-7; v_gene: TRBV4-1; abundance: many; d_gene: -; CDR3nt: TGCGCCAGCAGCCAGCTCCATTCCTACGAGCAGTACTTC; CDR3aa: CASSQLHSYEQYF
j_gene: TRBJ1-1; v_gene: TRBV18; abundance: many; d_gene: TRBD1; CDR3nt: TGTGCCAGCTCACTGGACAGGAGGGGCACTGAAGCTTTCTTT; CDR3aa: CASSLDRRGTEAFF
j_gene: TRBJ1-4; v_gene: TRBV10-3; abundance: few; d_gene: TRBD1; CDR3nt: TGTGCCATCAGTGACGGGACAGCCTCGGGTGAAAAACTGTTTTTT; CDR3aa: CAISDGTASGEKLFF
j_gene: TRBJ1-2; v_gene: TRBV28; abundance: -; d_gene: TRBD1; CDR3nt: TGTGCCAGCAGTATGGCCGGGACAGGGCAGAGCTATGGCTACACCTTC; CDR3aa: CASSMAGTGQSYGYTF
j_gene: TRBJ2-7; v_gene: TRBV9; abundance: few; d_gene: TRBD1; CDR3nt: TGTGCCAGCAGTTTAACAGGGGCCGGTGGCTACGAGCAGTACTTC; CDR3aa: CASSLTGAGGYEQYF
j_gene: TRBJ2-3; v_gene: TRBV11-1; abundance: many; d_gene: -; CDR3nt: TGTGCCAGCCGTACGGGAGTTTCGGATACGCAGTATTTT; CDR3aa: CASRTGVSDTQYF
j_gene: TRBJ2-2; v_gene: TRBV7-8; abundance: many; d_gene: -; CDR3nt: TGTGCCAGCAGCTTAGCGCGGGACAGGAACACCGGGGAGCTGTTTTTT; CDR3aa: CASSLARDRNTGELFF
j_gene: TRBJ1-1; v_gene: TRBV25-1; abundance: -; d_gene: TRBD1; CDR3nt: TGTGCCAGCAGTGAGCACCACCCCGGGACAGGGAAAACTTTCTTT; CDR3aa: CASSEHHPGTGKTFF
j_gene: TRBJ2-1; v_gene: TRBV11-2; abundance: many; d_gene: -; CDR3nt: TGTGCCAGCAGCTTAGATTTGACGGACATGTTCTTC; CDR3aa: CASSLDLTDMFF
j_gene: TRBJ2-7; v_gene: TRBV30; abundance: many; d_gene: -; CDR3nt: TGTGCCTGGAGTGTACCCCCCACGATGATCGAGCAGTACTTC; CDR3aa: CAWSVPPTMIEQYF
j_gene: TRBJ1-1; v_gene: TRBV30; abundance: few; d_gene: -; CDR3nt: TGTGCCTGGAGTGTGGGGCCCCCGATGTCTTTCTTT; CDR3aa: CAWSVGPPMSFF
j_gene: TRBJ2-2; v_gene: TRBV5-1; abundance: many; d_gene: -; CDR3nt: TGCGCCAGCAGCTTGGGGAGGAGCACCGGGGAGCTGTTTTTT; CDR3aa: CASSLGRSTGELFF
j_gene: TRBJ2-7; v_gene: TRBV6-1; abundance: few; d_gene: TRBD2; CDR3nt: TGTGCCAGCAAAATATCGGGGGGGTTAGCGGGAACCGAGCAGTACTTC; CDR3aa: CASKISGGLAGTEQYF
j_gene: TRBJ2-7; v_gene: TRBV11-2; abundance: -; d_gene: -; CDR3nt: TGTGCCAGCAGCTCCCAGGACGCCGCCTACGAGCAGTACTTC; CDR3aa: CASSSQDAAYEQYF
j_gene: TRBJ2-2; v_gene: TRBV9; abundance: -; d_gene: TRBD1; CDR3nt: TGTGCCAGCAGCGTCCAGGGGGCGAACACCGGGGAGCTGTTTTTT; CDR3aa: CASSVQGANTGELFF
j_gene: TRBJ2-3; v_gene: TRBV6-1; abundance: few; d_gene: -; CDR3nt: TGTGCCAGCCTCGCACAGGTGGGGACAGATACGCAGTATTTT; CDR3aa: CASLAQVGTDTQYF
j_gene: TRBJ2-1; v_gene: TRBV9; abundance: -; d_gene: TRBD2; CDR3nt: TGTGCCAGCAGCGTACAGTCTAGCGGGAATGAGCAGTTCTTC; CDR3aa: CASSVQSSGNEQFF
j_gene: TRBJ2-1; v_gene: TRBV27; abundance: many; d_gene: TRBD2; CDR3nt: TGTGCCAGCAGTTCAAGACTAGCGGGAACCTACAATGAGCAGTTCTTC; CDR3aa: CASSSRLAGTYNEQFF
j_gene: TRBJ1-3; v_gene: TRBV3-1; abundance: few; d_gene: -; CDR3nt: TGTGCCAGCAGCCAAGGTCACTCTGGAAACACCATATATTTT; CDR3aa: CASSQGHSGNTIYF
j_gene: TRBJ1-2; v_gene: TRBV13; abundance: -; d_gene: -; CDR3nt: TGTGCCAGCAGCTCCCGACAGGAGTACTATGGCTACACCTTC; CDR3aa: CASSSRQEYYGYTF
j_gene: TRBJ2-1; v_gene: TRBV7-2; abundance: -; d_gene: TRBD1; CDR3nt: TGTGCCAGCAGCTCGCGACAGGGGACCGGTGAGCAGTTCTTC; CDR3aa: CASSSRQGTGEQFF
j_gene: TRBJ1-1; v_gene: TRBV6-2/TRBV6-3; abundance: -; d_gene: TRBD1; CDR3nt: TGTGCCAGCAGTTACCGACAGGGAACTGAAGCTTTCTTT; CDR3aa: CASSYRQGTEAFF
j_gene: TRBJ2-1; v_gene: TRBV2; abundance: many; d_gene: -; CDR3nt: TGTGCCAGCAGTGCCCTCGTGATTGGGACTTACAATGAGCAGTTCTTC; CDR3aa: CASSALVIGTYNEQFF